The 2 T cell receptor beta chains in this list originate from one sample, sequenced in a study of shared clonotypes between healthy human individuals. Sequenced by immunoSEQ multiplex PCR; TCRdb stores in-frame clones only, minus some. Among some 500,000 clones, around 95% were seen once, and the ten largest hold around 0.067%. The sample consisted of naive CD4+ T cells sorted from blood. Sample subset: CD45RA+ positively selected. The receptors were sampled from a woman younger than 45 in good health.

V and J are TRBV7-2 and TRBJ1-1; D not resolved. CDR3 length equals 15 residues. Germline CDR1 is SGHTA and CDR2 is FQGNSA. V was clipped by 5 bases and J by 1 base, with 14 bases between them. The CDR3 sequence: CASSPQLSGNTEAFF. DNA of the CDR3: TGTGCCAGCAGCCCCCAATTGTCCGGGAACACTGAAGCTTTCTTT.

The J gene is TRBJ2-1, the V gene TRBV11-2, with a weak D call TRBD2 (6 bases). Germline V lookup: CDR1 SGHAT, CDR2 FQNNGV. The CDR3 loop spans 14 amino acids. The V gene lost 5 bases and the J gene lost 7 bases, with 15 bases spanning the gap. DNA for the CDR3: TGTGCCAGCAGCCCGCGGGACTTCCTTAATGAGCAGTTCTTC. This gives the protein CASSPRDFLNEQFF.